The 6 T cell receptor beta chains below all came from one sample that was sequenced in a study of naive and memory T cell subsets. An oligonucleotide containing a UMI was ligated to the 3' end of TCR cDNA. Amplification of ligated cDNA took four PCR rounds with SP2 and nested alpha and beta constant primers. MiXCR, run by TCRdb on the 5' RACE reads, gives a single entry per CDR3 protein. The table lists more than 60,000 distinct CDR3 sequences, 8% to 9% of them singletons. Source of these receptors: a female donor in good health.

The chain links TRBV30 to TRBJ2-2, with 8 bases that match TRBD2. Per germline, CDR1 GTSNPN and CDR2 SVGIG (reference sequence). The V and J ends lost 2 bases and 2 bases, in that order; junction bases with no gene match: 7. This CDR3 is 16 amino acids long. For the CDR3, the DNA is TGTGCCTGGAGTCGCTTAGCGGGGACTAACACCGGGGAGCTGTTTTTT. As protein: CAWSRLAGTNTGELFF.

CDR3 amino acids: CASSRQGRDTQYF. In nucleotides, the CDR3 is TGTGCCAGCAGCCGACAGGGTCGGGATACGCAGTATTTT. This chain links TRBV12-3 or TRBV12-4 with TRBJ2-3; 7 nucleotides align to TRBD1. The CDR3 runs 13 residues. The J segment lost 6 bases and the V segment lost 6 bases, leaving 6 bases of the junction unmatched.

This clonotype showed up many times. This chain connects TRBV6-1 to TRBJ2-1, with 11 bases fitting TRBD1. From germline, CDR1 is MNHNS and CDR2 SASEGT. The CDR3 length is 16 residues. The V and J ends lost 6 bases and 7 bases, in that order; junction bases with no gene match: 11. The CDR3 nucleotides read TGTGCCAGCAGGCACACCGGGACAGGGGGTTGGAATGAGCAGTTCTTC. Translation gives CASRHTGTGGWNEQFF.

This clonotype has a count of ten or more. This sequence joins TRBV10-2 and TRBJ1-3; D is uncertain. Germline lookup yields CDR1 WSHSY and CDR2 SAAADI. There are 11 residues in the CDR3. The germline V and J ends were trimmed by 10 bases and 0 bases, with 4 bases remaining between them. The DNA for the CDR3 is TGCGCCACCTTCTCTGGAAACACCATATATTTT. This gives the protein CATFSGNTIYF.

The rearrangement joins TRBV6-5 to TRBJ2-7, with 7 bases fitting TRBD2. The CDR3 contains 14 residues. V shed 6 bases and J 6 bases; nucleotides not matched to a gene: 11. Germline values: CDR1 MNHEY, CDR2 SVGAGI. The CDR3 sequence is CASRGEGGEIEQYF. The CDR3 nucleotides are TGTGCCAGCAGGGGGGAGGGCGGTGAAATCGAGCAGTACTTC.

The chain uses TRBV28 and TRBJ2-1, with 15 positions matching TRBD2. The CDR3 covers 16 residues. Germline CDR1 MDHEN, CDR2 SYDVKM. Trimming cost V 8 bases and J 0 bases; bases outside gene matches: 2. The CDR3 DNA reads as TGTGCCAGCCGGGGACTAGCGGGAGGCTCCTACAATGAGCAGTTCTTC. Amino acids: CASRGLAGGSYNEQFF. The full variable domain, completed using reference TRBV28 and TRBJ2-1, is DVKVTQSSRYLVKRTGEKVFLECVQDMDHENMFWYRQDPGLGLRLIYFSYDVKMKEKGDIPEGYSVSREKKERFSLILESASTNQTSMYLCASRGLAGGSYNEQFFGPGTRLTVL.